The rows below give T cell receptor beta chains drawn from one sample of a study of cytomegalovirus exposure and HLA in healthy donors. Profiled with immunoSEQ multiplex PCR; TCRdb holds only in-frame clones, not every one. Among 120,000 or so clones listed, 65% to 80% were seen once. Sequencing was performed on PBMCs. These receptors all come from a man aged 25 to 45 in good health and CMV-seronegative. CDR3s include the opening cysteine and the closing phenylalanine or tryptophan. A D gene is named only where the DNA matches it firmly. Rows may omit the clone size; those that give it use once, few, many or a size class.

-	-	TRBJ1-5	TRBV27	CASSPQGSNQPQHF	TGTGCCAGCAGTCCACAGGGTAGCAATCAGCCCCAGCATTTT
-	few	TRBJ2-7	TRBV28	CASSSPPSYEQYF	TGTGCCAGCAGTTCCCCTCCGAGCTACGAGCAGTACTTC
TRBD2	once	TRBJ2-6	TRBV15	CATSRDLGGAGANVLTF	TGTGCCACCAGCAGAGATCTGGGGGGGGCTGGGGCCAACGTCCTGACTTTC
TRBD1	-	TRBJ2-7	TRBV5-1	CASSLAGQENSEQYF	TGCGCCAGCAGCTTGGCTGGACAGGAGAATTCCGAGCAGTACTTC
-	-	TRBJ1-2	TRBV28	CASSETGLINYGYTF	TGTGCCAGCAGCGAGACAGGCCTAATTAACTATGGCTACACCTTC
TRBD1	few	TRBJ1-1	TRBV7-8	CASSFRTGMNTEAFF	TGTGCCAGCAGCTTCCGGACAGGCATGAACACTGAAGCTTTCTTT
TRBD1	few	TRBJ2-1	TRBV27	CASSQGTGGYNEQFF	TGTGCCAGCAGTCAAGGGACAGGGGGGTACAATGAGCAGTTCTTC
-	few	TRBJ1-2	TRBV6-1	CASSEIEGRYGYTF	TGTGCCAGCAGTGAAATTGAGGGGAGGTATGGCTACACCTTC
-	-	TRBJ2-6	TRBV2	CASSPRSGANVLTF	TGTGCCAGCAGCCCTCGGTCTGGGGCCAACGTCCTGACTTTC
TRBD2	once	TRBJ2-7	TRBV4-1	CASSQGATSGDHEQYF	TGCGCCAGCAGCCAAGGAGCGACTAGCGGGGACCACGAGCAGTACTTC
TRBD1	-	TRBJ1-2	TRBV2	CASTRTRGLWGYTF	TGTGCCAGCACTAGAACCAGGGGGCTGTGGGGCTACACCTTC
TRBD1	-	TRBJ2-7	TRBV19	CASSPGQGAYEQYF	TGTGCCAGTAGTCCGGGACAGGGGGCCTACGAGCAGTACTTC
TRBD2	few	TRBJ2-1	TRBV4-1	CASHLAGGLYNEQFF	TGCGCCAGTCACCTAGCGGGAGGACTTTACAATGAGCAGTTCTTC
-	-	TRBJ2-7	TRBV7-2	CASSSNRVSYEQYF	TGTGCCAGCAGCTCCAACAGGGTGTCGTACGAGCAGTACTTC
TRBD1	-	TRBJ1-2	TRBV7-9	CASSGRQGGYKGYTF	TGTGCCAGCAGCGGCCGACAGGGGGGTTACAAGGGCTACACCTTC
-	-	TRBJ1-2	TRBV6-6	CASTLGQNNYGYTF	TGTGCCAGCACCCTAGGACAGAATAACTATGGCTACACCTTC
TRBD2	few	TRBJ2-3	TRBV7-3	CASSLREGDTQYF	TGTGCCAGCAGCTTAAGGGAGGGAGATACGCAGTATTTT
-	-	TRBJ1-1	TRBV28	CASSLNRRNTEAFF	TGTGCCAGCAGTTTAAACAGAAGGAACACTGAAGCTTTCTTT
TRBD1	-	TRBJ1-2	TRBV7-2	CASSLKALQGHIYGYTF	TGTGCCAGCAGCTTAAAGGCGCTACAGGGGCATATCTATGGCTACACCTTC
-	once	TRBJ2-1	TRBV9	CASSVVGGGSYNEQFF	TGTGCCAGCAGCGTAGTAGGGGGGGGCTCCTACAATGAGCAGTTCTTC
TRBD1	few	TRBJ1-2	TRBV28	CASTGQGASGYTF	TGTGCCAGCACCGGACAGGGGGCGTCGGGCTACACCTTC
TRBD2	once	TRBJ2-5	TRBV6-1	CASGEASGGAETQYF	TGTGCCAGCGGTGAAGCTAGCGGGGGGGCCGAGACCCAGTACTTC
TRBD1	-	TRBJ1-2	TRBV7-2	CASSQGQFFSGYTF	TGTGCCAGCAGCCAGGGACAGTTCTTCTCGGGCTACACCTTC
TRBD1	-	TRBJ1-1	TRBV7-9	CASSLRQGSTEAFF	TGTGCCAGCAGCCTGCGACAGGGGAGCACTGAAGCTTTCTTT
TRBD1	-	TRBJ2-7	TRBV29-1	CSGLGTAAPYEQYF	TGCAGCGGGTTAGGGACAGCCGCCCCCTACGAGCAGTACTTC
TRBD1	-	TRBJ1-2	TRBV29-1	CSVGQGRAAGYTF	TGCAGCGTTGGACAGGGAAGAGCTGCCGGCTACACCTTC
TRBD2	-	TRBJ2-3	TRBV7-9	CASSLLPRLAGVGDTQYF	TGTGCCAGCAGCTTACTTCCCAGGCTAGCGGGAGTGGGAGATACGCAGTATTTT
-	-	TRBJ1-4	TRBV5-6	CASSLAHRMEANEKLFF	TGTGCCAGCAGCTTGGCACATAGGATGGAGGCGAATGAAAAACTGTTTTTT
TRBD1	-	TRBJ2-7	TRBV19	CASCAGQGSYEQYF	TGTGCCAGTTGCGCGGGACAGGGAAGCTACGAGCAGTACTTC
TRBD2	-	TRBJ2-2	TRBV15	CATRSGTSGSEGTGELFF	TGTGCCACCCGGTCGGGGACTAGCGGGAGTGAGGGCACCGGGGAGCTGTTTTTT
-	-	TRBJ1-2	TRBV25-1	CASSRANYGYTF	TGTGCCAGCAGTCGAGCTAACTATGGCTACACCTTC
TRBD2	-	TRBJ2-7	TRBV5-5	CASSSPSGSTKEQYF	TGTGCCAGCAGCTCGCCTAGCGGGAGTACAAAAGAGCAGTACTTC
-	-	TRBJ2-4	TRBV28	CASSTELAKNIQYF	TGTGCCAGCAGTACAGAACTAGCCAAAAACATTCAGTACTTC
-	-	TRBJ2-3	TRBV15	CATSRVGEGGGAESTDTQYF	TGTGCCACCAGCAGGGTGGGGGAAGGAGGGGGGGCCGAAAGCACAGATACGCAGTATTTT
-	-	TRBJ2-7	TRBV25-1	CASSANDGGLSYEQYF	TGTGCCAGCAGTGCCAATGACGGCGGTTTATCCTACGAGCAGTACTTC
-	-	TRBJ2-7	TRBV9	CASSAGVGYEQYF	TGTGCCAGCAGCGCAGGGGTTGGCTACGAGCAGTACTTC
-	-	TRBJ1-1	TRBV4-3	CASSQDGGRVHGEAFF	TGCGCCAGCAGCCAAGATGGGGGCAGGGTCCACGGTGAAGCTTTCTTT
-	-	TRBJ1-3	TRBV28	CASNAVGGLSSGNTIYF	TGTGCCAGCAACGCTGTGGGGGGTTTAAGCTCTGGAAACACCATATATTTT